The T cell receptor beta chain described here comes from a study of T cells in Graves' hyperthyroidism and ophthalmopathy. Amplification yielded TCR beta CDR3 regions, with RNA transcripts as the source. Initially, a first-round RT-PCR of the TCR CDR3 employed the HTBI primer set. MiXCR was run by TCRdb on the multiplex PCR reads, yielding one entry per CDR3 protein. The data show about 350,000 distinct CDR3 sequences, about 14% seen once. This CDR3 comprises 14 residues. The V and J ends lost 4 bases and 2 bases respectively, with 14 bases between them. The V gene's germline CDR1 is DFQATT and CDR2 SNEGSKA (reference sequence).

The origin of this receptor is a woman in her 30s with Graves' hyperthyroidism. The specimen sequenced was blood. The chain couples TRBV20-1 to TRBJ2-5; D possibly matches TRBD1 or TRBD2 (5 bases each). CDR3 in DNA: TGCAGTGCTAAGAGAGGGGTCCAACAAGAGACCCAGTACTTC. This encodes CSAKRGVQQETQYF.